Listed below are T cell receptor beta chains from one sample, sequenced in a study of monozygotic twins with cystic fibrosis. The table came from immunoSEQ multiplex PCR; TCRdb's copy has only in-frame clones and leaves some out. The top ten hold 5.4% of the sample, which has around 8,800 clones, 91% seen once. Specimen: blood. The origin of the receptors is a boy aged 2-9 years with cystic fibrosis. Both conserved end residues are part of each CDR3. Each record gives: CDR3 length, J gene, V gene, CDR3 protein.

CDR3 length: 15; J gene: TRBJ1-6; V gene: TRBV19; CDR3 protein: CASSIDLGLNSPLHF
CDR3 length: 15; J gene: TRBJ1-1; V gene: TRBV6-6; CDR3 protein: CASSYASGRNTEAFF
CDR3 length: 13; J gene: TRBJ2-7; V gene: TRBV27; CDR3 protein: CASSLSRFRARYF
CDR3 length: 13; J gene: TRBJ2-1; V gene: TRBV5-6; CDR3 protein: CASSSDFYNEQFF
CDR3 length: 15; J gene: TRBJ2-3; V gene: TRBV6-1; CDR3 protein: CASSEMASLTDTQYF
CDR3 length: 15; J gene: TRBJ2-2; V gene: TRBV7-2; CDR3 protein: CASSGRGGWTGELFF
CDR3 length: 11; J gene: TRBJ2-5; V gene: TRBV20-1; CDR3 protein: CSATGQETQYF
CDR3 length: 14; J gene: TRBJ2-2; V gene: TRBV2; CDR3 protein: CASSERGRTGELFF
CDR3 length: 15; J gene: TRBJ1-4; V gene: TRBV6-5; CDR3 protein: CASSYFPTDNEKLFF
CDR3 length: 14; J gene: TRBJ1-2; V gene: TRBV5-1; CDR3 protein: CASKRMGGPEGYTF
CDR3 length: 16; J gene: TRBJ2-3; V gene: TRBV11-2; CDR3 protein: CASSLDLASTTDTQYF
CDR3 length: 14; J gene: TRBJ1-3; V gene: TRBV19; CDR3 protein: CASSIQGAGNTIYF
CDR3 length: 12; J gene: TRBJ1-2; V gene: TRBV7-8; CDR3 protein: CASSFKGEGYTF
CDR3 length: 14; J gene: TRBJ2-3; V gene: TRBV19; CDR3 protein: CASSIEGGGDTQYF
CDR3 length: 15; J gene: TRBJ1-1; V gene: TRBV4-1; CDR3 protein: CASSLDRGLNTEAFF
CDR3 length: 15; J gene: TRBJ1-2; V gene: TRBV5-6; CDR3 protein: CASSPRQGTPYGYTF
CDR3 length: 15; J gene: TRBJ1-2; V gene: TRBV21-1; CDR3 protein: CASSKGPLTIYGYTF
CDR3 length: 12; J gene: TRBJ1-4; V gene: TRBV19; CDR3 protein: CASKRGNEKLFF
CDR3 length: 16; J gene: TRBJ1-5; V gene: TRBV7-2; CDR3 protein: CASSLGPPGRNQPQHF
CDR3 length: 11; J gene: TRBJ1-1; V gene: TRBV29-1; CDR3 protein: CSVADLFEAFF
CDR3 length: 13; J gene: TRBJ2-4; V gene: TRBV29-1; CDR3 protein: CSVGSGGENIQYF
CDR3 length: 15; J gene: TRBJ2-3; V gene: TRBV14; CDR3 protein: CASSQEKWSTDTQYF
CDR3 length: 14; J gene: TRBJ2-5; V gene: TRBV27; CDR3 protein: CASSPRLGEETQYF
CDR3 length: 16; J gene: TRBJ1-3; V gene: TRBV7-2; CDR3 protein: CASSFQGTTSGNTIYF
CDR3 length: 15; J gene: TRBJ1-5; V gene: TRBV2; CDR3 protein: CASRETGLGNQPQHF
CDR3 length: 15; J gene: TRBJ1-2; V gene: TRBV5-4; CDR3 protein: CASSGWEQGPHGYTF
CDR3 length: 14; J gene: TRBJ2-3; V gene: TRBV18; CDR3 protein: CASSPLTSTDTQYF
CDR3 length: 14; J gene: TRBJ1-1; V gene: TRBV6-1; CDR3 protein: CASSLEGGDTEAFF
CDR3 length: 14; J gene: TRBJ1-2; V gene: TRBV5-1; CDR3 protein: CASSLEGLYYGYTF
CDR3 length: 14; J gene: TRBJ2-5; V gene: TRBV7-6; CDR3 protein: CASSLGGHEETQYF
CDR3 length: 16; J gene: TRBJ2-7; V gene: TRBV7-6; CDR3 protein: CASSPEQGASSYEQYF
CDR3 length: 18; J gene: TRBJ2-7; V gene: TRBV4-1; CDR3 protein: CASSQIATAPGSSYEQYF
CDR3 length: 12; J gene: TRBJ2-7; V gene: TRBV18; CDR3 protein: CASSPDRWEQYF
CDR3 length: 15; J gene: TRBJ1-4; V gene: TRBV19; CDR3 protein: CASSFDGQGREKLFF
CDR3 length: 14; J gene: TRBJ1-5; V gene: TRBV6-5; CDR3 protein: CASSYSYSNQPQHF
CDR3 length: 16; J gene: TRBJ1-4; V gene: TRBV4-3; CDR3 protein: CASSQAEGTELEKLFF
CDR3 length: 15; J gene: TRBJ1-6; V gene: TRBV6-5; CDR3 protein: CASSRGTNYNSPLHF
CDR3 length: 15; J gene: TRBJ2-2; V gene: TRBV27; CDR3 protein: CASKRYFFPTGELFF
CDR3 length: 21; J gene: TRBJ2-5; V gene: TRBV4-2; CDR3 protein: CASSQETSGSGGARRGETQYF
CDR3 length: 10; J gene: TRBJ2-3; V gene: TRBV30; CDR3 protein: CAWRKNTQYF
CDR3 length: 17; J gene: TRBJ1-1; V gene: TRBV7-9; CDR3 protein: CASSLSPGTGLNTEAFF
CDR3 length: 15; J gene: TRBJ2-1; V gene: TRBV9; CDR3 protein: CASSVRGGNYNEQFF
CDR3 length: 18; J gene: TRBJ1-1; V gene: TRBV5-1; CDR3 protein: CASSLMAYGSRGSTEAFF
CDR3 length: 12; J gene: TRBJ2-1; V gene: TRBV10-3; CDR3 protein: CAIAQDTYEQFF
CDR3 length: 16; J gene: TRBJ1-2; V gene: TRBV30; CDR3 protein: CAWSAHSPGTGYGYTF
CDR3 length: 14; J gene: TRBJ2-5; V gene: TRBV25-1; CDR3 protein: CASSEGQLIETQYF
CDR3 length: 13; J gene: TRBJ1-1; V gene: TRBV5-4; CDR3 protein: CASSLGENTEAFF
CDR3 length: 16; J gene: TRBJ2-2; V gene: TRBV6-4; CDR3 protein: CASSDPQGVNTGELFF
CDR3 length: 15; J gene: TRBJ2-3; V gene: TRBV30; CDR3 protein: CAWSYGGGSTDTQYF
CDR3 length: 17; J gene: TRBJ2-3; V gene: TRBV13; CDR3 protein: CASSSRPGTYSTDTQYF